This TCR beta chain derives from a study of T-cell reconstitution after alpha-beta-depleted transplantation in children. The V gene's germline CDR1 is DFQATT and CDR2 SNEGSKA (reference sequence). This CDR3 is 13 amino acids long. Trimming left V 3 bases short and J 3 bases short, with 9 bases between. Molecular barcoding with unique molecular identifiers was used for the TCRbeta library. TCRdb used MiXCR to reprocess the PCR reads, holding one entry per CDR3 protein. Here the sample spans some 180,000 distinct CDR3 sequences, under 8.5% being singletons. This clonotype was counted at least ten times. What it binds is unknown. General study points: After one year, T-cell counts and TCRbeta diversity mostly came from new T cells. In some patients, recipient T cells and intrathymic progenitors surviving conditioning explained high day-60 diversity. The study reportedly traced alpha-beta T cells about two months after transplant to several hundred expanded graft clones.

The sequence was collected from a boy aged 2 to 9 with acute lymphoblastic leukemia, due to receive a stem cell transplant. The material sequenced was PBMCs, taken before TCRalphabeta/CD19-depleted stem cell transplant. The genes are TRBV20-1 and TRBJ1-5, with D perhaps TRBD1 (5 bases). For the CDR3, the DNA is TGCAGTGCTAGGACAGCCACCAATCAGCCCCAGCATTTT. This translates into CSARTATNQPQHF.